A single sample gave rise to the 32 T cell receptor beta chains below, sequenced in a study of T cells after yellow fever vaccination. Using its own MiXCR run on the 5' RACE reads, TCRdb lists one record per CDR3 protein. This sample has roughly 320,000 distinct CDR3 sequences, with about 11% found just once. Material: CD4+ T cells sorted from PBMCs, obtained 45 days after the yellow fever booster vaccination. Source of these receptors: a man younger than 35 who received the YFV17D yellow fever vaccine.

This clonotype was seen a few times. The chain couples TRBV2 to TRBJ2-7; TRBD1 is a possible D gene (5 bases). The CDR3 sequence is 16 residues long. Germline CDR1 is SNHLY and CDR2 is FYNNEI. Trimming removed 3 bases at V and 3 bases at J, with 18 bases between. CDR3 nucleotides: TGTGCCAGCAGTGATTCAGGGATCAGAAGGGTCTACGAGCAGTACGTC. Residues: CASSDSGIRRVYEQYV.

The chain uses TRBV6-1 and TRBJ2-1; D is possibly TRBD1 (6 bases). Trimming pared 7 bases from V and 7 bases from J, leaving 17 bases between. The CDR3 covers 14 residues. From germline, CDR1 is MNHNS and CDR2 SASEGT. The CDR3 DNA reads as TGTGCCAGCAAGCCAGGACCTCAGGGGAATGAGCAGTTCTTC. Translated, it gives CASKPGPQGNEQFF.

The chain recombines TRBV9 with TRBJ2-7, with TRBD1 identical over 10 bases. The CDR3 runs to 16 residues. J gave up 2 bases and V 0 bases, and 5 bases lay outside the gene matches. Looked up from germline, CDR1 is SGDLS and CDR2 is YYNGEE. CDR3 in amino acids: CASSVVPDRGTYEQYF. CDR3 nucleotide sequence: TGTGCCAGCAGCGTAGTCCCGGACAGGGGGACCTACGAGCAGTACTTC.

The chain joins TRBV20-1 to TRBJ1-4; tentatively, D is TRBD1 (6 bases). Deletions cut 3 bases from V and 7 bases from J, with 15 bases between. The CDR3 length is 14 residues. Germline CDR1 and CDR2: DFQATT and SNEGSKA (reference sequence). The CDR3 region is CSASRGGGSEKLFF. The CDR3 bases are TGCAGTGCTAGTCGCGGGGGCGGGAGTGAAAAACTGTTTTTT.

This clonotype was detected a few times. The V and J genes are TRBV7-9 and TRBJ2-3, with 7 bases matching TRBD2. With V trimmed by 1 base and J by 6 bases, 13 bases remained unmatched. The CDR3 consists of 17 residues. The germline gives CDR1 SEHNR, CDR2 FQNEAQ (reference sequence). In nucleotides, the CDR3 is TGTGCCAGCAGCTTAGATACAGCGGGGTCCCTGGGGGATACGCAGTATTTT. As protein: CASSLDTAGSLGDTQYF.

This CDR3 reads CASSERVAGDIAKNIQYF. CDR3 nucleotide sequence: TGTGCCAGCAGTGAAAGGGTAGCGGGGGATATAGCCAAAAACATTCAGTACTTC. The rearrangement joins TRBV2 to TRBJ2-4; 9 bases line up with TRBD2. The CDR3 covers 18 residues. Looked up from germline, CDR1 is SNHLY and CDR2 is FYNNEI. V shed 2 bases and J 0 bases; nucleotides not matched to a gene: 8.

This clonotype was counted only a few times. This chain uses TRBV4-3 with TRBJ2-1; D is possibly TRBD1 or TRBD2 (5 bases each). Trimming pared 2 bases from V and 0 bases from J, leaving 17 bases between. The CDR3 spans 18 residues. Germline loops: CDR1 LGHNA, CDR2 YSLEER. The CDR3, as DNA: TGCGCCAGCAGCCAATACACTCCCGGGACCAGCTCCTACAATGAGCAGTTCTTC. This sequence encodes CASSQYTPGTSSYNEQFF.

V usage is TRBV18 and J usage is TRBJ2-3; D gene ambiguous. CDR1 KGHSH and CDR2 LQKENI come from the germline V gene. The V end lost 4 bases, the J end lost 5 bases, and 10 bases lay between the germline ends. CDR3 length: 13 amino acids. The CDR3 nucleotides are TGTGCCAGCTCACGGAGACTGGAAGATACGCAGTATTTT. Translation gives CASSRRLEDTQYF.

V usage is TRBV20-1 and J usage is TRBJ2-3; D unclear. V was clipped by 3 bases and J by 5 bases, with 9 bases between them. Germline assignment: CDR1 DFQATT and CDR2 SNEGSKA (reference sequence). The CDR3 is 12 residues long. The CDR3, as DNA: TGCAGTGCTAGCCTTAATGGAGATACGCAGTATTTT. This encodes CSASLNGDTQYF.

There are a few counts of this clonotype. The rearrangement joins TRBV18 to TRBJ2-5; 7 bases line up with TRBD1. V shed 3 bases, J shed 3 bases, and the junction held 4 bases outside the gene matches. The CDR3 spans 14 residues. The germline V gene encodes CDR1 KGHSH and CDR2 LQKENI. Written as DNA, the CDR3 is TGTGCCAGCTCACCCTATACAGGGGAAGAGACCCAGTACTTC. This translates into CASSPYTGEETQYF.

This chain's CDR3 is CASSGTGTPDHEQYF. In DNA, the CDR3 is TGTGCCAGCAGCGGTACCGGGACCCCGGACCACGAGCAGTACTTC. The rearrangement links TRBV9 to TRBJ2-7, with D possibly called TRBD1 or TRBD2 (5 bases each). In germline, CDR1 is SGDLS, CDR2 YYNGEE. The CDR3 runs 15 residues. V lost 3 bases, J lost 5 bases, and 18 bases lay in between.

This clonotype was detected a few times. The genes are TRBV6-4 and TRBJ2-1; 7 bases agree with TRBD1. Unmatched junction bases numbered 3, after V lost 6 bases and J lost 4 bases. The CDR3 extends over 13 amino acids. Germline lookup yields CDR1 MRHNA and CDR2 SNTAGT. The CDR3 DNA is TGTGCCAGCAGCGAGACAGGGTACAATGAGCAGTTCTTC. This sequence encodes CASSETGYNEQFF.

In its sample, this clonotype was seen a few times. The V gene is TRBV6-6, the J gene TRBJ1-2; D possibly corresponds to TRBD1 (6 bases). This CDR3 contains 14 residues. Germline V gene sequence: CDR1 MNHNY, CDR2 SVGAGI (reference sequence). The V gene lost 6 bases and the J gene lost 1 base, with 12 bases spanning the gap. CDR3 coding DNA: TGTGCCAGCAGCCGTAGGGGGGGTAACTATGGCTACACCTTC. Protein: CASSRRGGNYGYTF.

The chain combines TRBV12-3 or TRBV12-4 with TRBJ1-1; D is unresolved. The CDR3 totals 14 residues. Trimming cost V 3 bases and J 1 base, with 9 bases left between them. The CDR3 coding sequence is TGTGCCAGCAGTTTTATTCGACAGAACACTGAAGCTTTCTTT. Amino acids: CASSFIRQNTEAFF.

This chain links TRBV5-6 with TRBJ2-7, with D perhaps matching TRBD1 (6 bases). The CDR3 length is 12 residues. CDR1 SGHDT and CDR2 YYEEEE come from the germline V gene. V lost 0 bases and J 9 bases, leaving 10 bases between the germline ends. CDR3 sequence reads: CASSLDRVLQYF. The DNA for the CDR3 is TGTGCCAGCAGCTTGGACAGGGTATTGCAGTACTTC.

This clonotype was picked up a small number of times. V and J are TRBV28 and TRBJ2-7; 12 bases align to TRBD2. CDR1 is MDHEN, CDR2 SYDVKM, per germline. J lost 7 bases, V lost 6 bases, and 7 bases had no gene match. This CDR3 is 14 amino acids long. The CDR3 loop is CASSSGLAGREQYF. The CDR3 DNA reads TGTGCCAGCAGCTCGGGACTAGCGGGTCGAGAGCAGTACTTC. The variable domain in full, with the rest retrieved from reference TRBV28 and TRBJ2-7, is DVKVTQSSRYLVKRTGEKVFLECVQDMDHENMFWYRQDPGLGLRLIYFSYDVKMKEKGDIPEGYSVSREKKERFSLILESASTNQTSMYLCASSSGLAGREQYFGPGTRLTVT.

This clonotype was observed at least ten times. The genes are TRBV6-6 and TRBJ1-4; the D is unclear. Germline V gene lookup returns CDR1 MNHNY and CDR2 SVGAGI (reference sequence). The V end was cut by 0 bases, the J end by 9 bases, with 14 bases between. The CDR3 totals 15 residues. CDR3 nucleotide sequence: TGTGCCAGCAGTTACTCGACCGACGTGGGTCAAAAACTGTTTTTT. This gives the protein CASSYSTDVGQKLFF.

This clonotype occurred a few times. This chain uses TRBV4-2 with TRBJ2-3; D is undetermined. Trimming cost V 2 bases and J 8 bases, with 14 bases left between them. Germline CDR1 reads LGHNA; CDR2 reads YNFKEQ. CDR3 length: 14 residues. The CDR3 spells CASSQLPNPGTQYF. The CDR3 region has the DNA TGTGCCAGCAGCCAACTCCCGAACCCGGGTACGCAGTATTTT.

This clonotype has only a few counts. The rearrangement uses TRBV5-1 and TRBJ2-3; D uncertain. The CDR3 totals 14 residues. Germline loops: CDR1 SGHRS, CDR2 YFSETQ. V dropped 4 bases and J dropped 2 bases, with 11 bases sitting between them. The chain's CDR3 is CASSPMGPTDTQYF. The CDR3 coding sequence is TGCGCCAGCAGCCCTATGGGTCCCACAGATACGCAGTATTTT.

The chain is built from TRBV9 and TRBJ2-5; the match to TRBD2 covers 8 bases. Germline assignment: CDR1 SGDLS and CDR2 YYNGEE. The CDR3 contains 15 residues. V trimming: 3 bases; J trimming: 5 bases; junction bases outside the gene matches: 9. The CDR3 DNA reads TGTGCCAGCAGCGCGGCCGGGGGGGCCTGGGAGACCCAGTACTTC. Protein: CASSAAGGAWETQYF. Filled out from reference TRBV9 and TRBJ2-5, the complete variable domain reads DSGVTQTPKHLITATGQRVTLRCSPRSGDLSVYWYQQSLDQGLQFLIQYYNGEERAKGNILERFSAQQFPDLHSELNLSSLELGDSALYFCASSAAGGAWETQYFGPGTRLLVL.

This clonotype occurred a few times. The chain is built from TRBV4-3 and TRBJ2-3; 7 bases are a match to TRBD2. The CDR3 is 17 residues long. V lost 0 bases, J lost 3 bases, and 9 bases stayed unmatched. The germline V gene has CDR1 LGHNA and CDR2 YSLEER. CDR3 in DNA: TGCGCCAGCAGCCAAGATCCCACGGGGGGTGGGACAGATACGCAGTATTTT. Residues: CASSQDPTGGGTDTQYF.

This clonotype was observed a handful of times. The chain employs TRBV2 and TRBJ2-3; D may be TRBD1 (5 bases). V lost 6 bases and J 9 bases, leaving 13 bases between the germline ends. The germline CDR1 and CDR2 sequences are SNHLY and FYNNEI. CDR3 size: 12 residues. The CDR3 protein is CASSLSQGTQYF. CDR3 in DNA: TGTGCCAGCAGCTTAAGCCAGGGAACGCAGTATTTT.

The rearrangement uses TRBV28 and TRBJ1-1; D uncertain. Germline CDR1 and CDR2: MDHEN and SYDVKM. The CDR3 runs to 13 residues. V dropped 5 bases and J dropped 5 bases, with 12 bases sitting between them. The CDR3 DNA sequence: TGTGCCAGCAGTCGCAGCGGACGGACTGAAGCTTTCTTT. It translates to CASSRSGRTEAFF.

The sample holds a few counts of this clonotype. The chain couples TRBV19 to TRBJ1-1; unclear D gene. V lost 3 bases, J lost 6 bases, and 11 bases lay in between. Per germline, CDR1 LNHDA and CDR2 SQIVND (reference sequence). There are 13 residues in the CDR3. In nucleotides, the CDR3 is TGTGCCAGTAGTATTTGGAGGGAAGCTGAAGCTTTCTTT. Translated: CASSIWREAEAFF. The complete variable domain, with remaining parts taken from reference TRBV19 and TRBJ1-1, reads DGGITQSPKYLFRKEGQNVTLSCEQNLNHDAMYWYRQDPGQGLRLIYYSQIVNDFQKGDIAEGYSVSREKKESFPLTVTSAQKNPTAFYLCASSIWREAEAFFGQGTRLTVV.

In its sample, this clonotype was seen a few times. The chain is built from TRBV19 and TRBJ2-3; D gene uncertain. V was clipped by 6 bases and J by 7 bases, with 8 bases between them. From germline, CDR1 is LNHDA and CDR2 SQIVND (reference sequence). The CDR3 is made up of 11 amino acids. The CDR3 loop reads CASRLQNTQYF. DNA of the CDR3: TGTGCCAGTAGGCTACAGAATACGCAGTATTTT.

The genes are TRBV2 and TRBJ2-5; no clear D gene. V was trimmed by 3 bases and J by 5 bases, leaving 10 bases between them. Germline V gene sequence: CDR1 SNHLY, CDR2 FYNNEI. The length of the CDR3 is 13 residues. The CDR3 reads CASSDGVSETQYF. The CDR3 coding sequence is TGTGCCAGCAGTGATGGTGTTTCCGAGACCCAGTACTTC.

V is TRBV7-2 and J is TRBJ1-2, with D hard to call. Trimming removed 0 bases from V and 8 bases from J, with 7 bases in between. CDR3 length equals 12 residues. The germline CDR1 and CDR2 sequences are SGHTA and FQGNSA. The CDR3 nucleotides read TGTGCCAGCAGCTTAGCCCCGCCCGGCTACACCTTC. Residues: CASSLAPPGYTF.

The DNA for the CDR3 is TGCGCCAGCAGCCAAGTCACCGGGACCCAAATGTACGAGCAGTACTTC. It encodes CASSQVTGTQMYEQYF. This chain connects TRBV4-3 to TRBJ2-7; possibly TRBD1 or TRBD2 for D (5 bases each). Germline lookup yields CDR1 LGHNA and CDR2 YSLEER. The CDR3 sequence is 16 residues long. V was clipped by 1 base and J by 4 bases, with 17 bases between them.

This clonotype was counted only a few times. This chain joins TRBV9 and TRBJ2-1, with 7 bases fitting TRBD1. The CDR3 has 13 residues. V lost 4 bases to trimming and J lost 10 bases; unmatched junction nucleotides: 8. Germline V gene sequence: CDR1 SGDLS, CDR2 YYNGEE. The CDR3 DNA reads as TGTGCCAGCAGCTTGAGACGGGACAGCGAGCAGTTCTTC. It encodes CASSLRRDSEQFF.

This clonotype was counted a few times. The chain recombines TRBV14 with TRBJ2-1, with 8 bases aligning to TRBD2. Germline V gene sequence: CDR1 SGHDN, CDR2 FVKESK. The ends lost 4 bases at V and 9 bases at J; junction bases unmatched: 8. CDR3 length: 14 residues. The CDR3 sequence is CASSLQRTSTEQFF. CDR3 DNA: TGTGCCAGCAGCCTCCAAAGGACTAGCACTGAGCAGTTCTTC.

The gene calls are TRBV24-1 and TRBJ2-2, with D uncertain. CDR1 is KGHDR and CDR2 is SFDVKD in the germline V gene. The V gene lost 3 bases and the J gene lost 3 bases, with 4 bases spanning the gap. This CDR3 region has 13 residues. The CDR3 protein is CATSDRYTGELFF. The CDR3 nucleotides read TGTGCCACCAGTGATCGGTACACCGGGGAGCTGTTTTTT.

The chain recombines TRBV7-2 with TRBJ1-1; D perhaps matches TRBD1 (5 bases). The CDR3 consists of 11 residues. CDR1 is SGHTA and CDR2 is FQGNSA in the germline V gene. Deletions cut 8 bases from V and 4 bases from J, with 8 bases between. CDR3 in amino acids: CASRRATEAFF. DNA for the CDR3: TGTGCCAGCCGCAGGGCCACTGAAGCTTTCTTT. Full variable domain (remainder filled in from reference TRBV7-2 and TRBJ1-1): GAGVSQSPSNKVTEKGKDVELRCDPISGHTALYWYRQSLGQGLEFLIYFQGNSAPDKSGLPSDRFSAERTGGSVSTLTIQRTQQEDSAVYLCASRRATEAFFGQGTRLTVV.